The next 22 T cell receptor beta chains were all read from a single sample in a study of blood T cell repertoires in COVID-19. Here immunoSEQ multiplex PCR was the method, and the copy in TCRdb shows in-frame clones only, minus some. The sample lists about 230,000 clones, about 80% seen once, with about 8% in the top ten. The sequencing input was peripheral blood. Receptors were obtained from a woman aged 45-59 years with acute or convalescent COVID-19.

The sample holds a few counts of this clone. This chain links TRBV28 with TRBJ2-1, with 9 positions matching TRBD1. This CDR3 spans 15 amino acids. Per germline, CDR1 MDHEN and CDR2 SYDVKM. V lost 6 bases to trimming and J lost 9 bases; unmatched junction nucleotides: 12. The CDR3 spells CASREQGAGVGEQFF. CDR3 nucleotides: TGTGCCAGCAGGGAACAGGGGGCTGGGGTGGGTGAGCAGTTCTTC. Based on the CDR3 plus reference TRBV28 and TRBJ2-1, the full variable domain is DVKVTQSSRYLVKRTGEKVFLECVQDMDHENMFWYRQDPGLGLRLIYFSYDVKMKEKGDIPEGYSVSREKKERFSLILESASTNQTSMYLCASREQGAGVGEQFFGPGTRLTVL.

The genes are TRBV6-5 and TRBJ2-7; 7 bases match TRBD2. The V gene end was trimmed by 7 bases and the J gene end by 3 bases; junction bases not matched to a gene: 12. The CDR3 is made up of 15 amino acids. Germline loops: CDR1 MNHEY, CDR2 SVGAGI. DNA of the CDR3: TGTGCCAGCAAAAAGGAGGCTAGCGGAATCTACGAGCAGTACTTC. Its translation is CASKKEASGIYEQYF.

This clone has just a few counts. The CDR3 bases are TGTGCCAGCAATTACCAGGGAGGCGCTGAAGCTTTCTTT. Encoded protein: CASNYQGGAEAFF. The rearrangement links TRBV27 to TRBJ1-1; a possible D gene is TRBD1 (5 bases). Deletions cut 7 bases from V and 6 bases from J, with 15 bases between. This CDR3 comprises 13 residues. The germline gives CDR1 MNHEY, CDR2 SMNVEV (reference sequence).

The V gene is TRBV6-6, the J gene TRBJ2-1; 10 bases fit TRBD2. This CDR3 has 12 residues. V shed 5 bases, J shed 15 bases, and the junction held 7 bases outside the gene matches. CDR1 MNHNY and CDR2 SVGAGI come from the germline V gene (reference sequence). CDR3 in amino acids: CASSKQAGGGFF. CDR3 DNA: TGTGCCAGCAGTAAACAAGCGGGAGGGGGGTTCTTC.

This clone was seen many times. The chain employs TRBV19 and TRBJ2-1; D is unclear. CDR1 and CDR2 from the germline V gene are LNHDA and SQIVND (reference sequence). CDR3 length equals 11 residues. Deletions cut 8 bases from V and 6 bases from J, with 8 bases between. The CDR3: CASAVGNEQFF. The CDR3, as DNA: TGTGCCAGTGCGGTCGGCAATGAGCAGTTCTTC.

This clone occurred a few times. This chain uses TRBV4-3 with TRBJ1-1; a weak D match, TRBD1 (6 bases). The CDR3 length is 15 residues. V dropped 1 base and J dropped 4 bases, with 13 bases sitting between them. Germline CDR1 is LGHNA and CDR2 is YSLEER. The CDR3, as DNA: TGCGCCAGCAGCCAAGCAACAGGGTTTGGCACTGAAGCTTTCTTT. Translation gives CASSQATGFGTEAFF.

The rearrangement uses TRBV5-1 and TRBJ2-7, with D possibly matching TRBD1 (6 bases). CDR3 size: 14 residues. Germline CDR1 SGHRS, CDR2 YFSETQ. Trimming shortened V by 4 bases and J by 2 bases, and 13 bases separated the two germline ends. The CDR3 reads CASSDQGKTYEQYF. CDR3 coding DNA: TGCGCCAGCAGCGATCAGGGGAAAACCTACGAGCAGTACTTC.

The gene calls are TRBV19 and TRBJ2-1, with 7 bases that match TRBD2. The CDR3 length is 13 residues. Germline V CDR1 and CDR2: LNHDA, SQIVND (reference sequence). J was trimmed by 7 bases and V by 5 bases; bases with no gene match: 5. CDR3 protein: CASSLFGRNEQFF. The CDR3 bases are TGTGCCAGTAGTCTCTTCGGGAGGAATGAGCAGTTCTTC.

This clone has just a few counts. Within the sample, other DNA sequences also encode this same CDR3. The chain uses TRBV5-1 and TRBJ2-7; 12 positions match TRBD2. This CDR3 has 17 residues. Germline CDR1 is SGHRS and CDR2 is YFSETQ. Trimming removed 4 bases from V and 1 base from J; junction bases left unmatched: 9. CDR3 sequence: CASSKPGLAGLSYEQYF. The DNA for the CDR3 is TGCGCCAGCAGCAAACCCGGACTAGCGGGACTGTCCTACGAGCAGTACTTC.

This chain links TRBV4-1 with TRBJ2-7; 8 nucleotides align to TRBD1. J lost 3 bases, V lost 0 bases, and 13 bases had no gene match. Germline values: CDR1 MGHRA, CDR2 YSYEKL. This CDR3 region has 18 residues. This CDR3 reads CASSQENSGRGLGYEQYF. In DNA form, the CDR3 reads TGCGCCAGCAGCCAAGAAAATTCGGGCAGGGGGCTAGGCTACGAGCAGTACTTC.

V gene TRBV25-1 combines with J gene TRBJ1-2; D is possibly TRBD1 (5 bases). This CDR3 comprises 15 residues. The germline V gene encodes CDR1 MGHDK and CDR2 SYGVNS. V was cut by 4 bases and J by 7 bases, with 19 bases left in between. CDR3 sequence: CASSATLAGYGGYTF. The CDR3 region has the DNA TGTGCCAGCAGTGCCACCCTCGCAGGGTACGGTGGCTACACCTTC.

The chain joins TRBV3-1 (or the pseudogene TRBV3-2) to TRBJ2-4; 10 nucleotides agree with TRBD2. Germline CDR1 LGHDT, CDR2 YNNKEL (reference sequence). The CDR3 loop spans 17 amino acids. With V trimmed by 0 bases and J by 9 bases, 11 bases remained unmatched. CDR3 in DNA: TGTGCCAGCAGCCAAGATCCCCCAGCGGGGGGGAGGAGCATTCAGTACTTC. Translating it yields CASSQDPPAGGRSIQYF.

The chain recombines TRBV19 with TRBJ2-2; D perhaps matches TRBD1 (5 bases). The germline gives CDR1 LNHDA, CDR2 SQIVND (reference sequence). Trimming cost V 4 bases and J 6 bases, with 6 bases left between them. The CDR3 contains 12 residues. The CDR3 protein is CASSKGSGELFF. DNA of the CDR3: TGTGCCAGTAGTAAGGGGTCCGGGGAGCTGTTTTTT.

This chain uses TRBV3-1 (or the pseudogene TRBV3-2) with TRBJ2-1; maybe TRBD2 (6 bases). Trimming removed 0 bases from V and 0 bases from J, with 12 bases in between. Germline loops: CDR1 LGHDT, CDR2 YNNKEL (reference sequence). The CDR3 runs 17 residues. The DNA of the CDR3 is TGTGCCAGCAGCCAAGATCCACCCGGGAGCTCCTACAATGAGCAGTTCTTC. It encodes CASSQDPPGSSYNEQFF.

The chain employs TRBV15 and TRBJ1-2; perhaps TRBD1 as D (6 bases). CDR1 is LNHNV and CDR2 is YYDKDF in the germline V gene (reference sequence). The V end was cut by 3 bases, the J end by 7 bases, with 15 bases between. The CDR3 loop spans 14 amino acids. The CDR3 loop reads CATSRTGGRGGYTF. Here the CDR3 DNA reads TGTGCCACCAGCAGGACGGGGGGGCGCGGTGGCTACACCTTC.

V gene TRBV28 combines with J gene TRBJ1-5; D not resolved. Trimming cost V 3 bases and J 2 bases, with 8 bases left between them. Germline V gene sequence: CDR1 MDHEN, CDR2 SYDVKM. This CDR3 comprises 14 residues. DNA of the CDR3: TGTGCCAGCAGTTTGCGCATGGGCAATCAGCCCCAGCATTTT. It specifies CASSLRMGNQPQHF.

This clone was seen a single time. This rearrangement joins TRBV27 to TRBJ2-2; perhaps TRBD2 as D (5 bases). The V gene's germline CDR1 is MNHEY and CDR2 SMNVEV (reference sequence). Trimming left V 3 bases short and J 4 bases short, with 9 bases between. The CDR3 covers 14 residues. DNA of the CDR3: TGTGCCAGCAGTTTGGCTGGAGGCACCGGGGAGCTGTTTTTT. As protein: CASSLAGGTGELFF.

This clone was recorded once. The chain employs TRBV3-1 (or the pseudogene TRBV3-2) and TRBJ1-4; D gene unclear. The CDR3 consists of 15 residues. CDR1 is LGHDT and CDR2 is YNNKEL in the germline V gene (reference sequence). V gave up 6 bases and J gave up 8 bases, with 19 bases separating them. The CDR3 protein is CASRPPSPGCEKLFF. Here the CDR3 DNA reads TGTGCCAGCAGGCCCCCCAGTCCGGGGTGCGAAAAACTGTTTTTT.

This clone was observed a few times. The chain has TRBV5-1 and TRBJ1-1, with TRBD1 matching 8 bases. Germline V CDR1 and CDR2: SGHRS, YFSETQ. With V trimmed by 5 bases and J by 1 base, 4 bases remained unmatched. This CDR3 contains 14 residues. In DNA, the CDR3 is TGCGCCAGCAGATCAGGGGGCCCGAACACTGAAGCTTTCTTT. Protein product: CASRSGGPNTEAFF.

The V call is TRBV20-1, the J call TRBJ1-5; TRBD1 matches at 7 bases. CDR1 DFQATT and CDR2 SNEGSKA come from the germline V gene (reference sequence). The CDR3 sequence is 19 residues long. Trimming took 3 bases from V and 5 from J; bases not matched to a gene: 22. CDR3 coding DNA: TGCAGTGCTAGTGGGTTAACAGGGGACGCTCGATTGGGGGATCAGCCCCAGCATTTT. Encoded protein: CSASGLTGDARLGDQPQHF.

The rearrangement links TRBV5-1 to TRBJ1-1; 9 bases map to TRBD1. Germline V lookup: CDR1 SGHRS, CDR2 YFSETQ. The V gene end was trimmed by 5 bases and the J gene end by 10 bases; junction bases not matched to a gene: 9. The CDR3 covers 13 residues. CDR3 nucleotide sequence: TGCGCCAGCAGGGAAACCACAGGGGGCTTAGCTTTCTTT. It yields the protein CASRETTGGLAFF. Full variable domain (outside the CDR3, taken from reference TRBV5-1 and TRBJ1-1): KAGVTQTPRYLIKTRGQQVTLSCSPISGHRSVSWYQQTPGQGLQFLFEYFSETQRNKGNFPGRFSGRQFSNSRSEMNVSTLELGDSALYLCASRETTGGLAFFGQGTRLTVV.

The chain employs TRBV7-2 and TRBJ2-1; 8 bases line up with TRBD2. CDR1 and CDR2 (germline): SGHTA, FQGNSA. V shed 3 bases, J shed 5 bases, and the junction held 6 bases outside the gene matches. The CDR3 has 15 amino acids. The DNA of the CDR3 is TGTGCCAGCAGCTTTGTCGGCGGGGGGCACAATGAGCAGTTCTTC. As protein: CASSFVGGGHNEQFF.